One T cell receptor (beta chain) is described in this entry. Antigen specificity is unknown. TCRdb re-called the reads with MiXCR, one entry per CDR3 protein. Of hundreds of thousands of distinct CDR3 sequences listed, about a third are singletons. The V end was cut by 0 bases, the J end by 4 bases, with 9 bases between. The CDR3 is 13 amino acids. The germline V gene encodes CDR1 SQVTM and CDR2 ANQGSEA. The data originate from a study of T cell repertoires in cytomegalovirus infection. J is TRBJ1-2 and V is TRBV29-1; a weak D match, TRBD1 (6 bases). The specimen was cultured CD8+ T cells from PBMCs, collected from culture after CMV antigen stimulation. The sequence was obtained from a human donor in good health (CMV status not recorded). Some clones in this sample may be carry-over from other donors' samples. The CDR3 sequence: CSVEESGAYGYTF. The CDR3, as DNA: TGCAGCGTTGAAGAGTCAGGGGCCTATGGCTACACCTTC.